Detailed here is one T cell receptor (beta chain). Its antigen is still unknown. Genomic DNA served as template for TCR beta VDJ and CDR3 profiling. TCRdb analysed the reads with MiXCR anew, one entry per CDR3 protein. The repertoire consists of more than 250,000 distinct CDR3 sequences, with 82% occurring once and the leading ten covering 35% to 50%. In patients chosen for sequencing, flow cytometry had shown CD8+CD57+ cell expansion. These data are taken from a study of CD8+CD57+ T cells in acquired aplastic anemia. Study conclusions and caveats: Common to patients and controls were roughly 30 CD8+ CDR3 sequences.

With V trimmed by 3 bases and J by 3 bases, 14 bases remained unmatched. The CDR3 length is 18 residues. The germline V gene encodes CDR1 SEHNR and CDR2 FQNEAQ (reference sequence). This TCR was recovered from a human donor with aplastic anemia. J is TRBJ2-7 and V is TRBV7-9, with TRBD2 matching 10 bases. The sequenced sample was sorted CD4+, CD8+, or CD8+CD57+ T cells (not recorded which) from PBMCs. This CDR3 is CASSFQRSGGGDYYEQYV. As DNA, the CDR3 is TGTGCCAGCAGCTTTCAAAGAAGCGGGGGGGGCGATTACTACGAGCAGTACGTC.